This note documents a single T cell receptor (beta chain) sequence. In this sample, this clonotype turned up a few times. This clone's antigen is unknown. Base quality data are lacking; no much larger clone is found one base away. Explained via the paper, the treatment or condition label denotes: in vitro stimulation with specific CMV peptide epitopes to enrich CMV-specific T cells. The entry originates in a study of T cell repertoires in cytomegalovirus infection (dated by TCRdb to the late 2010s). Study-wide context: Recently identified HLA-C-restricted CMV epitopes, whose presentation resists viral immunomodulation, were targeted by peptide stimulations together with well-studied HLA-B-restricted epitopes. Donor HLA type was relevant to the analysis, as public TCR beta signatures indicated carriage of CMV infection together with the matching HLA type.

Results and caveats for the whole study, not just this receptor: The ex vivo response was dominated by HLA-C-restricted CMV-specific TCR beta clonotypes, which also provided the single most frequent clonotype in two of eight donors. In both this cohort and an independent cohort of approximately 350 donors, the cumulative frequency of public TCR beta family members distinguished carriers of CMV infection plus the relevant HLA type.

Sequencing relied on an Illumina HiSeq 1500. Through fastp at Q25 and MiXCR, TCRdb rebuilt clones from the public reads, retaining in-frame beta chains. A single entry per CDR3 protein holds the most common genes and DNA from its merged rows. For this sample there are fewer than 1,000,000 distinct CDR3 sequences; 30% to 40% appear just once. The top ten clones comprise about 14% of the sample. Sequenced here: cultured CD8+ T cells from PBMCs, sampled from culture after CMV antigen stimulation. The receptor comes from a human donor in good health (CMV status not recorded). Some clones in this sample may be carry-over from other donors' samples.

At the DNA level, the sequence is TGTGCCAGCAGTGCAGGAATGGATACGGGCTACGAGCAGTACGTC. Its protein reads: CASSAGMDTGYEQYV. The chain was built from TRBV2 and TRBJ2-7; the D gene assignment is ambiguous. Trimming takes 4 bases from V and 3 bases from J, and the germline ends sit 16 bases apart. CDR1 and CDR2, per the germline V gene, are SNHLY and FYNNEI. From cysteine to valine, the CDR3 is 15 amino acids long. The sequence is cut down to CDR3 DNA, 45 bases in frame from base 1.